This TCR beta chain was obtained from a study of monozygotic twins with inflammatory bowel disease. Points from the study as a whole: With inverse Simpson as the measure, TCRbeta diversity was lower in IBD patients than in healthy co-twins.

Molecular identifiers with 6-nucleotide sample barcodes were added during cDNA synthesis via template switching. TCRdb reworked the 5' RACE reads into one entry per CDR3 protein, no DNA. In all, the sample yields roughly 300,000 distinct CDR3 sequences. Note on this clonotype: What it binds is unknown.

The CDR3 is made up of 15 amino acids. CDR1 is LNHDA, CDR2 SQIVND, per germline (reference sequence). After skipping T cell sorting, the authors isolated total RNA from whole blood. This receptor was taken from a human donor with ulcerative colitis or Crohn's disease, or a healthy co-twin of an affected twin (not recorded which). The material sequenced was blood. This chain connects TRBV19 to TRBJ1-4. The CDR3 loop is CASSIDPAGREKLFF.